One T cell receptor (beta chain) is described in this entry. This clonotype was recorded many times. Its antigen specificity is not known. No base quality information exists; no much larger clone differs at one position. The data were taken from a study of human T cells and chemical hapten exposure (TCRdb year 2021). As for the study more broadly: For sensitization, 2% DPC in acetone was applied to a roughly 2 cm by roughly 2 cm area of upper inner arm skin. Blood samples were taken from patients before sensitization (week 0) and then at 2, 6 and about 24 weeks after DPC sensitization. This study followed changes in the peripheral blood TCR repertoire in vivo during primary and secondary sensitization of alopecia patients to the hapten diphenylcyclopropenone (DPC). About 29 alopecia patients gave blood for TCR sequencing at one to four time points (pre-sensitization, 2, 6 and 24 weeks). Patch testing was performed on the upper back with Finn chambers containing 0.01% DPC, and the patch tests were scored after 6 days according to International Contact Dermatitis Research Group standards. Weekly therapeutic DPC doses were additionally applied to the scalp of patients throughout the roughly 22-week study period. The mostly female patient cohort included alopecia areata with under or over 50% scalp involvement, alopecia totalis and alopecia universalis. Libraries were pooled for sequencing, and variation in per-sample TCR yields was attributed mainly to small differences in library volumes within the pool.

Overall study results and their limits: Alopecia, a presumed autoimmune disease, was present in all patients, so the immune response of the patients might differ from that of healthy individuals. Significantly more large CDR3 similarity clusters were formed by expanded TCRs than by pre-sensitization or healthy control sets, consistent with antigen-driven responses. The number of TCRs above 1 in 1000 frequency did not change with DPC sensitization; there was no evidence of global repertoire structure alterations. After repeated subsampling, changes were observed in the strength of the expansion versus patch-test correlation and in the threshold at which the correlation became significant. Patch test score correlated positively with the number of PT1 expanded TCRs, reaching significance at thresholds 8, 16 and 32 but not at 4.

The CDR3 runs 14 residues from the cysteine to the phenylalanine. The read is trimmed to its CDR3 DNA, 42 bases read in frame from base 1. CDR1 is given as PRHDT and CDR2 as FYEKMQ, both from the germline V gene (reference sequence). Trimming leaves V shorter by 2 bases and J shorter by 5 bases, with the junction holding 3 bases beyond the gene matches. Library generation was performed with RACE. Instrument used: NextSeq 500. Library preparation attached unique molecular identifiers to individual cDNA molecules for quantitative, reproducible TCR counting. Both TCR alpha and TCR beta chains were sequenced from each blood RNA sample. The original pipeline was this. A median of approximately 100,000 TCRs per sample was observed, with a range of roughly 20,000 to 700,000. V, J and CDR3 annotation of the TCR reads was carried out using the Decombinator software suite. Every sample was subsampled to the same number of TCRs (28,000) for the PS versus PT1 abundance plots. TCRs were defined as expanded if absent before sensitization and observed at least eight times at the 2-week time point. TCRdb reprocessed the public reads (quality trimming at Q25 with fastp, clone calling with MiXCR) and kept in-frame beta chains. A single entry per CDR3 protein holds the most common genes and DNA from its merged rows. The V and J calls and clone size are TCRdb's, not the authors'. The sample data list 100,000 to 120,000 distinct CDR3 sequences, and about 34% of these were observed just once. The top ten clones comprise less than 3% of the sample.

The meaning of the sample's time point label: patch test 3, about 24 weeks after DPC sensitization. The treatment or condition label of this sample denotes: therapeutic diphenylcyclopropenone sensitization with weekly scalp DPC. At every patch-test visit, the blood draw took place before the patch test was put on. Eligible patients were aged 18 to 70, diagnosed with alopecia, deemed suitable for DPC therapy, and excluded if pregnant. Total RNA was extracted from unfractionated whole blood collected in Tempus Blood RNA tubes. Sequenced here: whole blood, sampled in connection with sensitization to the hapten diphenylcyclopropenone (DPC). The chain uses TRBV13 and TRBJ2-1, with 7 middle bases fitting TRBD2. The receptor comes from a man aged 35 to 55 with alopecia areata. Some clones in this sample may be carry-over from other donors' samples. The CDR3 protein is CASSLTSANNEQFF. The bases are TGTGCCAGCAGCTTAACTAGCGCTAACAATGAGCAGTTCTTC. The variable domain in full, with residues beyond the CDR3 obtained from the reference TRBV13 and TRBJ2-1 genes, is AAGVIQSPRHLIKEKRETATLKCYPIPRHDTVYWYQQGPGQDPQFLISFYEKMQSDKGSIPDRFSAQQFSDYHSELNMSSLELGDSALYFCASSLTSANNEQFFGPGTRLTVL.